Listed below are T cell receptor beta chains from one sample, sequenced in a study of T cells in Graves' hyperthyroidism and ophthalmopathy. TCRdb reprocessed the multiplex PCR reads with MiXCR, giving one entry per CDR3 protein. The sample records around 610,000 distinct CDR3 sequences, around 15% being singletons. The sequenced material came from blood. Receptor source: a woman between 40 and 55 years old with Graves' ophthalmopathy. CDR3s leave out the opening cysteine and the closing phenylalanine or tryptophan. Each record gives: V gene, J gene, clone size, CDR3 protein. Rows may omit the clone size; those that give it use once, few, many or a size class.

TRBV11-2	TRBJ1-2	NA	ASSLTSTGFHYGYT
TRBV6-1	TRBJ1-3	NA	ASSERERNTIY
TRBV6-1	TRBJ2-1	NA	ASREPGTRGNEQF
TRBV7-9	TRBJ2-7	many	ASSPRQDRFYEQY
TRBV13	TRBJ2-7	many	ASSTGTAGEQY
TRBV4-1	TRBJ2-5	many	ASSLGLAELQETQY
TRBV6-1	TRBJ1-1	many	ASQAGMNTEAF
TRBV27	TRBJ2-5	many	ASSSGGSSKTQY
TRBV6-2/TRBV6-3	TRBJ2-7	few	ASGRRTSGTYEQY
TRBV5-1	TRBJ1-1	many	ASSLVGAMNTEAF
TRBV28	TRBJ2-2	NA	ASRAGTSGNTGELF
TRBV5-1	TRBJ1-1	many	ASSWRQGAGTEAF
TRBV20-1	TRBJ2-7	many	SARGGGPSYEQY
TRBV30	TRBJ1-1	many	AWARGGYEAF
TRBV6-1	TRBJ1-1	NA	ASSRYRNTEAF